These 32 T cell receptor beta chains were all obtained from the same sample, sequenced in a study of T cell repertoires in cytomegalovirus infection. Each CDR3 protein is one row after TCRdb ran MiXCR on the reads. This sample has about 220,000 distinct CDR3 sequences, with approximately 40% found just once. No antigen has been assigned to these receptors. The material sequenced was CD8+ T cells from cultured PBMCs, taken from culture after CMV antigen stimulation. The receptors were sampled from a human donor in good health (CMV status not recorded). Some clones in this sample may be carry-over from other donors' samples.

This clonotype showed up just a few times. CDR3 in DNA: TGTGCCAGTCTGGTGGCGGGAGGGCCCTACAATGAGCAGTTCTTC. It codes for CASLVAGGPYNEQFF. The chain carries TRBV5-4 and TRBJ2-1; the match to TRBD2 covers 9 bases. The ends lost 8 bases at V and 2 bases at J; junction bases unmatched: 8. CDR1 and CDR2 from the germline V gene are SGHNT and YYREEE (reference sequence). The CDR3 has 15 amino acids.

The V and J genes are TRBV6-8 and TRBJ2-1, with 7 bases identical to TRBD2. The CDR3 is 12 residues long. The V gene's germline CDR1 is MNHGY and CDR2 SAAAGT. Germline trimming cut 4 bases from V and 9 bases from J; bases unmatched to any gene: 3. The CDR3 here is CASSSSGAEQFF. In DNA form, the CDR3 reads TGTGCCAGCAGTTCAAGCGGGGCTGAGCAGTTCTTC.

In its sample, this clonotype was seen a few times. The chain is built from TRBV7-3 and TRBJ2-5; the D gene is possibly TRBD2 (6 bases). This CDR3 contains 14 residues. Trimming shortened V by 5 bases and J by 2 bases, and 12 bases separated the two germline ends. CDR1 and CDR2 (germline): SGHTA, FQGTGA. The CDR3 DNA sequence: TGTGCCAGCAGCACGACCGGAGGGCAAGAGACCCAGTACTTC. It specifies CASSTTGGQETQYF.

This clonotype was seen only a few times. For the CDR3, the DNA is TGTGCCAGCAGTACAGGAGCAGCTAACTATGGCTACACCTTC. It is translated as CASSTGAANYGYTF. The chain has TRBV7-9 and TRBJ1-2; the D gene is possibly TRBD1 (5 bases). CDR3 size: 14 residues. Germline V lookup: CDR1 SEHNR, CDR2 FQNEAQ (reference sequence). Trimming left V 6 bases short and J 0 bases short, with 11 bases between.

This clonotype was detected a few times. The gene calls are TRBV7-9 and TRBJ2-3; maybe TRBD1 (5 bases). Deletions cut 2 bases from V and 6 bases from J, with 24 bases between. CDR1 is SEHNR, CDR2 FQNEAQ, per germline (reference sequence). The CDR3 length is 18 residues. CDR3 DNA: TGTGCCAGCAGCTTAAAGTGGTCTGGGCAGGGTCCGGACGATACGCAGTATTTT. Protein sequence: CASSLKWSGQGPDDTQYF.

The chain joins TRBV7-3 to TRBJ1-3, with D possibly matching TRBD1 (5 bases). The V gene's germline CDR1 is SGHTA and CDR2 FQGTGA. The CDR3 is 16 amino acids. Trimming cost V 3 bases and J 0 bases, with 12 bases left between them. CDR3 sequence reads: CASSLAGGSSGNTIYF. DNA of the CDR3: TGTGCCAGCAGCTTGGCCGGGGGGAGCTCTGGAAACACCATATATTTT.

In this sample, this clonotype turned up a few times. V usage is TRBV5-6 and J usage is TRBJ2-1; TRBD2 matches 9 bases. The trim removed 0 bases at V and 4 bases at J, leaving 5 bases unmatched. Germline V gives CDR1 SGHDT, CDR2 YYEEEE. The CDR3 length is 16 residues. CDR3 sequence: CASSLDSGRIYNEQFF. CDR3 in DNA: TGTGCCAGCAGCTTGGACAGCGGGAGGATTTACAATGAGCAGTTCTTC.

The V gene is TRBV11-2, the J gene TRBJ2-7, with D possibly being TRBD1 or TRBD2 (6 bases each). This CDR3 is 17 amino acids long. Germline loops: CDR1 SGHAT, CDR2 FQNNGV. V was cut by 5 bases and J by 2 bases, with 22 bases left in between. The CDR3 nucleotides read TGTGCCAGCAGCCCCTGGGGTTCGGGGGCAAGTACCTACGAGCAGTACTTC. This sequence encodes CASSPWGSGASTYEQYF.

J is TRBJ1-3 and V is TRBV27; D gene ambiguous. CDR3 length equals 15 residues. Deletions cut 3 bases from V and 0 bases from J, with 9 bases between. The germline V gene has CDR1 MNHEY and CDR2 SMNVEV (reference sequence). DNA of the CDR3: TGTGCCAGCAGTTTTAACCAGGACTCTGGAAACACCATATATTTT. Amino acid sequence: CASSFNQDSGNTIYF.

This chain's CDR3 is CSAGPGGGYGYTF. The CDR3 bases are TGCAGTGCAGGCCCAGGGGGTGGCTATGGCTACACCTTC. The chain combines TRBV20-1 with TRBJ1-2, with 7 bases matching TRBD1. The germline gives CDR1 DFQATT, CDR2 SNEGSKA (reference sequence). CDR3 length equals 13 residues. Trimming at V came to 6 bases and at J to 4 bases, leaving 8 bases not matched to a gene.

This clonotype was detected only a few times. The chain joins TRBV28 to TRBJ2-3; D unresolved. The CDR3 runs to 13 residues. Between the trimmed V and J ends, which lost 7 bases and 0 bases, there was a span of 8 bases. CDR1 and CDR2 (germline): MDHEN, SYDVKM. CDR3 region: CASIVGSTDTQYF. In DNA form, the CDR3 reads TGTGCCAGCATTGTAGGGAGCACAGATACGCAGTATTTT.

This chain joins TRBV3-1 and TRBJ2-1; 10 nucleotides agree with TRBD2. The CDR3 extends over 21 amino acids. J lost 0 bases, V lost 3 bases, and 17 bases had no gene match. CDR1 LGHDT and CDR2 YNNKEL come from the germline V gene (reference sequence). The CDR3 loop is CASSHIVGASGGPSSYNEQFF. DNA of the CDR3: TGTGCCAGCAGCCATATTGTCGGGGCTAGCGGGGGCCCGAGCTCCTACAATGAGCAGTTCTTC.

The V call is TRBV7-8, the J call TRBJ1-4, with a possible D match to TRBD1 (5 bases). The CDR3 has 14 amino acids. Trimming took 2 bases from V and 6 from J, leaving 10 bases between them. CDR1 and CDR2 (germline): SGHVS, FQNEAQ. The CDR3 DNA is TGTGCCAGCAGCTTACGGGGGAGCCATGAAAAACTGTTTTTT. Translation: CASSLRGSHEKLFF.

The CDR3 protein is CASSAHGRSVDSYEQYF. DNA for the CDR3: TGTGCCAGCAGCGCCCATGGCCGATCGGTGGACTCTTACGAGCAGTACTTC. This rearrangement joins TRBV7-4 to TRBJ2-7, with D possibly being TRBD2 (5 bases). Deletions cut 5 bases from V and 4 bases from J, with 24 bases between. The CDR3 contains 17 residues. CDR1 is SGHVT, CDR2 SQSDAQ, per germline. The whole variable domain, filled in from reference TRBV7-4 and TRBJ2-7, reads GAGVSQSPRYKVAKRGRDVALRCDSISGHVTLYWYRQTLGQGSEVLTYSQSDAQRDKSGRPSGRFSAERPERSVSTLKIQRTEQGDSAVYLCASSAHGRSVDSYEQYFGPGTRLTVT.

This clonotype was seen only a few times. The rearrangement uses TRBV27 and TRBJ2-7; D assignment may be TRBD1 or TRBD2 (6 bases each). Trimming shortened V by 6 bases and J by 2 bases, and 14 bases separated the two germline ends. CDR3 size: 14 residues. Germline-derived CDR1 and CDR2 are MNHEY and SMNVEV (reference sequence). CDR3: CASSQRGVTYEQYF. The CDR3 DNA is TGTGCCAGCAGCCAAAGGGGGGTTACCTACGAGCAGTACTTC.

J is TRBJ2-7 and V is TRBV5-1, with TRBD1 identical over 8 bases. Losses at the gene ends were 0 bases for V and 6 bases for J; bases not matched to a gene: 2. The germline CDR1 and CDR2 sequences are SGHRS and YFSETQ. There are 13 residues in the CDR3. CDR3 amino acids: CASSLGQGREQYF. The CDR3 coding sequence is TGCGCCAGCAGCTTGGGACAGGGGCGCGAGCAGTACTTC.

This clonotype was counted only a few times. V is TRBV7-2 and J is TRBJ2-5, with 13 bases identical to TRBD2. Germline CDR1 SGHTA, CDR2 FQGNSA. The CDR3 has 15 amino acids. The ends lost 5 bases at V and 4 bases at J; junction bases unmatched: 4. DNA of the CDR3: TGTGCCAGCAGCACTACTAGCGGGAGGGGAGAGACCCAGTACTTC. Translation: CASSTTSGRGETQYF. Full variable domain (remainder filled in from reference TRBV7-2 and TRBJ2-5): GAGVSQSPSNKVTEKGKDVELRCDPISGHTALYWYRQSLGQGLEFLIYFQGNSAPDKSGLPSDRFSAERTGGSVSTLTIQRTQQEDSAVYLCASSTTSGRGETQYFGPGTRLLVL.

A single count supports this clonotype. This chain uses TRBV23-1 with TRBJ2-1; maybe TRBD1 (5 bases). TRBV23-1 is an ORF, with its function uncertain. This CDR3 comprises 20 residues. V lost 0 bases and J lost 0, with 21 bases in between. The CDR3 nucleotides are TGCGCCAGCAGTCAATCAGCTGACAGTCCCGCCCTGCACTCCTACAATGAGCAGTTCTTC. This sequence encodes CASSQSADSPALHSYNEQFF.

The chain recombines TRBV12-5 with TRBJ2-7; D assignment may be TRBD1 or TRBD2 (7 bases each). In germline, CDR1 is LGHNT, CDR2 FRNRAP. The CDR3 runs to 16 residues. Between the trimmed V and J ends, which lost 7 bases and 5 bases, there was a span of 24 bases. The CDR3 sequence is CASAPGGGGGDDEQYF. CDR3 sequence (DNA): TGTGCTAGTGCCCCTGGGGGGGGAGGGGGCGACGACGAGCAGTACTTC. The full variable domain, in which reference TRBV12-5 and TRBJ2-7 provide the parts outside the CDR3, is DARVTQTPRHKVTEMGQEVTMRCQPILGHNTVFWYRQTMMQGLELLAYFRNRAPLDDSGMPKDRFSAEMPDATLATLKIQPSEPRDSAVYFCASAPGGGGGDDEQYFGPGTRLTVT.

This clonotype has at least ten counts. The chain joins TRBV27 to TRBJ2-7; 12 positions agree with TRBD2. Per germline, CDR1 MNHEY and CDR2 SMNVEV (reference sequence). V lost 6 bases, J lost 5 bases, and 8 bases stayed unmatched. This CDR3 is built from 15 residues. Here the CDR3 reads CASSPGLAGTHEQYF. The CDR3 coding sequence is TGTGCCAGCAGCCCTGGACTAGCGGGGACTCACGAGCAGTACTTC.

In its sample, this clonotype was seen a few times. V and J are TRBV7-8 and TRBJ1-5; a weak D match, TRBD1 (6 bases). The CDR3 is made up of 14 amino acids. CDR1 and CDR2 from the germline V gene are SGHVS and FQNEAQ. V shed 5 bases and J shed 3 bases, with 11 bases lying between them. The CDR3 here is CASSAGAPNQPQHF. CDR3 DNA sequence: TGTGCCAGCAGCGCAGGGGCCCCCAATCAGCCCCAGCATTTT.

This clonotype has more than one count but fewer than ten. The chain uses TRBV27 and TRBJ2-7; no reliable D call. V dropped 6 bases and J dropped 5 bases, with 11 bases sitting between them. The CDR3 spans 12 residues. Per the germline V gene, CDR1 is MNHEY and CDR2 is SMNVEV (reference sequence). The CDR3 region is CASRALDNEQYF. In DNA form, the CDR3 reads TGTGCCAGCAGGGCCCTAGATAACGAGCAGTACTTC.

There are many counts of this clonotype. The rearrangement joins TRBV7-8 to TRBJ2-1, with 14 bases fitting TRBD2. V lost 3 bases and J lost 0; bases outside the gene matches: 7. CDR3 size: 19 residues. Germline V CDR1 and CDR2: SGHVS, FQNEAQ. DNA for the CDR3: TGTGCCAGCAGCTTCGGACTAGCGGGGGGACCTACCTCCTACAATGAGCAGTTCTTC. Translation gives CASSFGLAGGPTSYNEQFF. Full variable domain (remainder filled in from reference TRBV7-8 and TRBJ2-1): GAGVSQSPRYKVAKRGQDVALRCDPISGHVSLFWYQQALGQGPEFLTYFQNEAQLDKSGLPSDRFFAERPEGSVSTLKIQRTQQEDSAVYLCASSFGLAGGPTSYNEQFFGPGTRLTVL.

V and J are TRBV12-3 or TRBV12-4 and TRBJ2-1; D gene uncertain. The CDR3 sequence is 12 residues long. V was trimmed by 5 bases and J by 7 bases, leaving 9 bases between them. This chain's CDR3 is CASSPGENEQFF. The CDR3 bases are TGTGCCAGCAGTCCCGGAGAGAATGAGCAGTTCTTC.

This rearrangement joins TRBV27 to TRBJ1-1; no firm D call. Between the trimmed V and J ends, which lost 5 bases and 5 bases, there was a span of 12 bases. Looked up from germline, CDR1 is MNHEY and CDR2 is SMNVEV (reference sequence). This CDR3 comprises 13 residues. CDR3 DNA sequence: TGTGCCAGCAGTCCTCCCTCTGGGACTGAAGCTTTCTTT. Encoded protein: CASSPPSGTEAFF.

The rearrangement links TRBV6-1 to TRBJ1-2; D unclear. Germline assignment: CDR1 MNHNS and CDR2 SASEGT. The CDR3 is made up of 13 amino acids. Trimming took 4 bases from V and 3 from J, leaving 9 bases between them. The CDR3 DNA follows: TGTGCCAGCAGTGGAGAGCGATACTATGGCTACACCTTC. It codes for CASSGERYYGYTF.

The genes are TRBV27 and TRBJ1-4; 10 nucleotides match TRBD1. V lost 5 bases to trimming and J lost 7 bases; unmatched junction nucleotides: 13. The germline CDR1 and CDR2 sequences are MNHEY and SMNVEV (reference sequence). This CDR3 has 17 amino acids. Here the CDR3 reads CASSPEGQGSVGEKLFF. As DNA, the CDR3 is TGTGCCAGCAGTCCAGAGGGACAGGGGTCGGTGGGTGAAAAACTGTTTTTT. The whole variable domain, filled in from reference TRBV27 and TRBJ1-4, reads EAQVTQNPRYLITVTGKKLTVTCSQNMNHEYMSWYRQDPGLGLRQIYYSMNVEVTDKGDVPEGYKVSRKEKRNFPLILESPSPNQTSLYFCASSPEGQGSVGEKLFFGSGTQLSVL.

This clonotype was observed a few times. The V and J genes are TRBV11-1 and TRBJ2-7, with 12 bases fitting TRBD2. The CDR3 has 17 residues. Germline values: CDR1 SGHAT, CDR2 FQDESV (reference sequence). The junction had 9 bases not matched to a gene; V was cut back by 5 bases and J by 1 base. The CDR3 region is CASSIRGLAGISYEQYF. CDR3 DNA: TGTGCCAGCAGCATCCGTGGACTAGCGGGGATTTCCTACGAGCAGTACTTC.

This clonotype was observed a handful of times. The chain uses TRBV7-9 and TRBJ1-1, with D tentatively TRBD1 (5 bases). From germline, CDR1 is SEHNR and CDR2 FQNEAQ (reference sequence). CDR3 length: 12 residues. V gave up 4 bases and J gave up 7 bases, with 10 bases separating them. CDR3 DNA sequence: TGTGCCAGCAGCTCGGGGGGGAATGAAGCTTTCTTT. It yields the protein CASSSGGNEAFF.

In its sample, this clonotype was seen a few times. The chain uses TRBV19 and TRBJ2-7, with D perhaps given as TRBD1 or TRBD2 (5 bases each). This CDR3 region has 15 residues. Germline CDR1 LNHDA, CDR2 SQIVND (reference sequence). V was clipped by 8 bases and J by 0 bases, with 17 bases between them. CDR3 DNA sequence: TGTGCCAGTCACCTGAGGGGCGGAAGCTCCTACGAGCAGTACTTC. Translated, it gives CASHLRGGSSYEQYF.

The J gene is TRBJ1-1, the V gene TRBV13; TRBD1 might be the D (5 bases). With 4 bases removed from V and 1 base from J, the gap between germline ends came to 7 bases. Germline CDR1 and CDR2: PRHDT and FYEKMQ (reference sequence). This CDR3 has 13 residues. The CDR3 is CASSSGRNTEAFF. CDR3 DNA sequence: TGTGCCAGCAGCTCGGGACGGAACACTGAAGCTTTCTTT.

This clonotype appeared a few times. V gene TRBV28 combines with J gene TRBJ2-2; a possible D gene is TRBD2 (7 bases). The V end was cut by 7 bases, the J end by 5 bases, with 26 bases between. The length of the CDR3 is 18 residues. Per germline, CDR1 MDHEN and CDR2 SYDVKM. DNA for the CDR3: TGTGCCAGCACTCCTTGGGGGCGGGAGAACGATCTGACCGGGGAGCTGTTTTTT. It is translated as CASTPWGRENDLTGELFF.